Each of the 18 T cell receptor beta chains below was sequenced from the same sample in a study of T cell responses to AZD1222 COVID-19 vaccine. Data came from immunoSEQ multiplex PCR; TCRdb stores just in-frame clones and leaves some out. The data show over 45,000 clones, around 90% seen once. The sample in question was peripheral blood, obtained on day 0 of AZD1222 vaccination. Receptors were obtained from an adult in good health.

J is TRBJ1-3 and V is TRBV3-1 (or the pseudogene TRBV3-2); D not resolved. V shed 1 base and J shed 1 base, with 14 bases lying between them. There are 17 residues in the CDR3. Per the germline V gene, CDR1 is LGHDT and CDR2 is YNNKEL (reference sequence). The CDR3 bases are TGTGCCAGCAGCCAAGGATTCCGCGGGTCGTCTGGAAACACCATATATTTT. It encodes CASSQGFRGSSGNTIYF.

The genes are TRBV6-5 and TRBJ1-2; the D gene is possibly TRBD1 (5 bases). The germline V gene has CDR1 MNHEY and CDR2 SVGAGI. The V end lost 9 bases, the J end lost 7 bases, and 21 bases lay between the germline ends. The CDR3 spans 14 residues. The CDR3 sequence: CASQPLGQGGGYTF. In nucleotides, the CDR3 is TGTGCCAGTCAGCCTCTGGGTCAGGGAGGTGGCTACACCTTC.

In its sample, this clone was seen once. V usage is TRBV10-3 and J usage is TRBJ1-4; weak D call: TRBD1 (6 bases). The CDR3 consists of 13 residues. The germline V gene encodes CDR1 ENHRY and CDR2 SYGVKD. Trimming took 8 bases from V and 5 from J, leaving 12 bases between them. The CDR3 spells CAIGGSLNEKLFF. CDR3 sequence (DNA): TGTGCCATCGGGGGCTCCCTAAATGAAAAACTGTTTTTT.

The rearrangement links TRBV27 to TRBJ2-1; 9 positions match TRBD2. V shed 6 bases, J shed 6 bases, and the junction held 15 bases outside the gene matches. Germline-derived CDR1 and CDR2 are MNHEY and SMNVEV (reference sequence). The CDR3 totals 17 residues. This CDR3 is CASSQYNSGGILNEQFF. CDR3 nucleotide sequence: TGTGCCAGCAGCCAATACAATAGCGGGGGAATTCTCAATGAGCAGTTCTTC.

The CDR3 nucleotides read TGTGCCATCAGCCCCGAGGTGGGGTCCAAAGAGACCCAGTACTTC. This codes for CAISPEVGSKETQYF. V is TRBV10-3 and J is TRBJ2-5; no firm D call. Germline V gene sequence: CDR1 ENHRY, CDR2 SYGVKD. V shed 6 bases and J shed 3 bases, with 17 bases lying between them. CDR3 length: 15 amino acids.

The CDR3 nucleotides are TGTGCCAGCAGTTTCCAAGGGACTAGCGGGAACAATGAGCAGTTCTTC. Translated: CASSFQGTSGNNEQFF. The rearrangement links TRBV27 to TRBJ2-1; 13 positions agree with TRBD2. The junction had 4 bases not matched to a gene; V was cut back by 3 bases and J by 5 bases. CDR3 length equals 16 residues. Germline assignment: CDR1 MNHEY and CDR2 SMNVEV (reference sequence).

The sample holds a few counts of this clone. V and J are TRBV6-5 and TRBJ1-4; 8 positions match TRBD1. Trimming removed 5 bases from V and 5 bases from J; junction bases left unmatched: 4. This CDR3 spans 14 amino acids. CDR1 and CDR2 from the germline V gene are MNHEY and SVGAGI. CDR3 residues: CASSQTGGNEKLFF. The CDR3 DNA reads TGTGCCAGCAGTCAAACAGGGGGGAATGAAAAACTGTTTTTT.

This sequence joins TRBV6-6 and TRBJ2-7, with 8 bases aligning to TRBD2. This CDR3 has 17 amino acids. Germline trimming cut 5 bases from V and 9 bases from J; bases unmatched to any gene: 21. Germline V gene lookup returns CDR1 MNHNY and CDR2 SVGAGI (reference sequence). The DNA for the CDR3 is TGTGCCAGCAGTCTGACCATTCCTACTAGCGGCTTGAGGGGGCAGTACTTC. Encoded protein: CASSLTIPTSGLRGQYF.

This chain uses TRBV28 with TRBJ1-1; D not certain. Between the trimmed V and J ends, which lost 4 bases and 7 bases, there was a span of 4 bases. The germline CDR1 and CDR2 sequences are MDHEN and SYDVKM. There are 10 residues in the CDR3. CDR3 DNA: TGTGCCAGCAGTTACTATGAAGCTTTCTTT. Protein product: CASSYYEAFF. The complete variable domain, with remaining parts taken from reference TRBV28 and TRBJ1-1, reads DVKVTQSSRYLVKRTGEKVFLECVQDMDHENMFWYRQDPGLGLRLIYFSYDVKMKEKGDIPEGYSVSREKKERFSLILESASTNQTSMYLCASSYYEAFFGQGTRLTVV.

Details on this clone: One end of the junction is discordant with germline, which a read error may explain. The rearrangement joins TRBV30 to TRBJ1-4; no clear D gene. There are 12 residues in the CDR3. Germline assignment: CDR1 GTSNPN and CDR2 SVGIG (reference sequence). CDR3 nucleotide sequence: TGTGCCTGGGGTGTACCAGAGTTCGAACTGTTTTTT. This gives the protein CAWGVPEFELFF.

This chain joins TRBV11-2 and TRBJ2-1; the match to TRBD1 covers 7 bases. The junction had 5 bases not matched to a gene; V was cut back by 6 bases and J by 0 bases. The V gene's germline CDR1 is SGHAT and CDR2 FQNNGV. The CDR3 has 15 residues. DNA for the CDR3: TGTGCCAGCAGACCCACAGGGGTCTCCTACAATGAGCAGTTCTTC. This sequence encodes CASRPTGVSYNEQFF.

The J gene is TRBJ2-6, the V gene TRBV19, with 8 bases that match TRBD1. The V and J ends lost 7 bases and 4 bases, in that order; junction bases with no gene match: 6. The CDR3 is made up of 15 amino acids. Germline CDR1 LNHDA, CDR2 SQIVND (reference sequence). The CDR3 spells CASKNRGSGANVLTF. The CDR3 nucleotides are TGTGCCAGTAAGAACAGGGGGTCAGGGGCCAACGTCCTGACTTTC.

The chain is built from TRBV28 and TRBJ1-1, with D hard to call. Germline loops: CDR1 MDHEN, CDR2 SYDVKM. The CDR3 is 12 residues long. Trimming took 6 bases from V and 4 from J, leaving 9 bases between them. The CDR3 DNA is TGTGCCAGCAGAACATTAGGCACTGAAGCTTTCTTT. It encodes CASRTLGTEAFF.

This sequence joins TRBV27 and TRBJ2-2; D may be TRBD1 (5 bases). The ends were cut back, 1 base at V and 3 bases at J, with 21 bases in the middle. Germline V gene sequence: CDR1 MNHEY, CDR2 SMNVEV (reference sequence). The CDR3 consists of 19 residues. The CDR3 region is CASSLLGRGTRAHTGELFF. In nucleotides, the CDR3 is TGTGCCAGCAGTTTATTAGGTAGGGGAACTCGCGCCCACACCGGGGAGCTGTTTTTT.

V usage is TRBV21-1 and J usage is TRBJ1-2; the table names TRBD1, a call not compared with the DNA. TRBV21-1 is marked as a pseudogene. The CDR3 has 15 residues. Written as DNA, the CDR3 is TGTGCCAGCAGCAAAGTGGACACAACTAACTATGGCTACACCTTC. Its translation is CASSKVDTTNYGYTF.

The chain carries TRBV3-1 (or the pseudogene TRBV3-2) and TRBJ2-7; D gene ambiguous. Trimming removed 3 bases from V and 2 bases from J, with 11 bases in between. The CDR3 is 14 residues long. Per the germline V gene, CDR1 is LGHDT and CDR2 is YNNKEL (reference sequence). The CDR3 region is CASSQDVAAYEQYF. The CDR3 nucleotides read TGTGCCAGCAGCCAGGACGTAGCAGCCTACGAGCAGTACTTC.

V gene TRBV18 combines with J gene TRBJ2-7; 12 bases line up with TRBD2. V lost 6 bases to trimming and J lost 3 bases; unmatched junction nucleotides: 15. This CDR3 spans 18 amino acids. Germline CDR1 and CDR2: KGHSH and LQKENI. The CDR3: CASSLLGLAGTPSYEQYF. In nucleotides, the CDR3 is TGTGCCAGCTCCCTTTTAGGACTAGCGGGAACCCCTAGCTACGAGCAGTACTTC. Filled out from reference TRBV18 and TRBJ2-7, the complete variable domain reads NAGVMQNPRHLVRRRGQEARLRCSPMKGHSHVYWYRQLPEEGLKFMVYLQKENIIDESGMPKERFSAEFPKEGPSILRIQQVVRGDSAAYFCASSLLGLAGTPSYEQYFGPGTRLTVT.

This rearrangement joins TRBV6-6 to TRBJ1-5; unclear D gene. The CDR3 loop spans 14 amino acids. V lost 5 bases and J 6 bases, leaving 14 bases between the germline ends. Germline assignment: CDR1 MNHNY and CDR2 SVGAGI (reference sequence). CDR3 DNA: TGTGCCAGCAGTCCTACATCAGGAGGTCAGCCCCAGCATTTT. Amino acid sequence: CASSPTSGGQPQHF.